A selection of T cell receptor beta chains follows, all from one sample in a study of blood T cells in healthy people across ages. TCRdb re-analysed the 5' RACE reads in MiXCR, keeping a single row per CDR3 protein. This sample carries roughly 1,500,000 distinct CDR3 sequences, about 35% of them seen once, and the ten largest clones take 11%. Source material: blood. The receptors come from a woman under 40 in good health. CDR3s include the opening cysteine and the closing phenylalanine or tryptophan. Each record gives: clone size, J gene, V gene, D gene, CDR3 DNA, CDR3 protein. A D gene is named only where the DNA matches it firmly. Part of the rows lack a size; the others show once, few, many or a class for expanded clones.

few | TRBJ1-1 | TRBV13 | - | TGTGCCAGCAGCTTAAGTTTATCGGGGACTGAAGCTTTCTTT | CASSLSLSGTEAFF
few | TRBJ1-1 | TRBV4-1 | TRBD1 | TGCGCCAGCAGCCACCAAGGGGACAGGGAAGGCACTGAAGCTTTCTTT | CASSHQGDREGTEAFF
- | TRBJ2-2 | TRBV4-1 | - | TGCGCCAGCAGCCAGAGGTCTTGGGGAGGCACCGGGGAGCTGTTTTTT | CASSQRSWGGTGELFF
few | TRBJ2-1 | TRBV6-5 | TRBD2 | TGTGCCAGCAGTTACGGGGAAGGGACTAGCCGGTTCTTC | CASSYGEGTSRFF
once | TRBJ2-3 | TRBV20-1 | TRBD2 | TGCAGTGCTAGTGGGACTAGCGGGAGTCCAACAGATACGCAGTATTTT | CSASGTSGSPTDTQYF
- | TRBJ2-1 | TRBV6-1 | - | TGTGCCAGCAGTGGGACTCGAGGCTCCTACAATGAGCAGTTCTTC | CASSGTRGSYNEQFF
- | TRBJ2-3 | TRBV7-9 | TRBD2 | TGTACCAGCAGTTATATAGCGGGAGATACGCAGTATTTT | CTSSYIAGDTQYF
few | TRBJ2-7 | TRBV4-1 | - | TGCGCCAGCAGCACACTGGCGGGGGCATTGTACGAGCAGTACTTC | CASSTLAGALYEQYF
few | TRBJ2-5 | TRBV5-5 | - | TGTGCCAGCAGCTTGATTGGTCTCAGGGGAGAGACCCAGTACTTC | CASSLIGLRGETQYF
many | TRBJ2-7 | TRBV10-3 | TRBD2 | TGTGCCATCAGTGAGTCCACTAGCGGAAACTACGAGCAGTACTTC | CAISESTSGNYEQYF
- | TRBJ1-1 | TRBV30 | - | TGTGCCTGGGAGAACACTGAAGCTTTCTTT | CAWENTEAFF
few | TRBJ2-7 | TRBV27 | TRBD1 | TGTGCCAGCAGTTATCCGGGACAGAAACCCTACGAGCAGTACTTC | CASSYPGQKPYEQYF
- | TRBJ2-5 | TRBV4-2 | TRBD2 | TGTGCCAGCAGCCCCGGCCGGGGGGGCATGGAAGAGACCCAGTACTTC | CASSPGRGGMEETQYF
- | TRBJ1-2 | TRBV6-5 | - | TGTGCCAGCAGTTATCGGGAAACCTATGGCTACACCTTC | CASSYRETYGYTF
- | TRBJ2-1 | TRBV5-1 | TRBD2 | TGCGCCAGCTGGCCCGGGCGGGAGGCGAATGAGCAGTTCTTC | CASWPGREANEQFF
- | TRBJ2-7 | TRBV5-1 | TRBD2 | TGCGCCAGCAGCGGGGGACTAGCTGCCTACGAGCAGTACTTC | CASSGGLAAYEQYF
- | TRBJ2-5 | TRBV28 | TRBD1 | TGTGCCAACAGTTTGGGACAGATTGAGACCCAGTACTTC | CANSLGQIETQYF
few | TRBJ2-1 | TRBV6-5 | TRBD1 | TGTGCCAGCAGAGCGGACAGGGGAAATTACAATGAGCAGGTCTTC | CASRADRGNYNEQVF
- | TRBJ1-5 | TRBV9 | TRBD1 | TGTGCCAGCAGCGCCCAGACAGGGGGGCCCCAGCATTTT | CASSAQTGGPQHF
- | TRBJ2-1 | TRBV6-6 | - | TGTGCCAGCAGTCTCCCAGAGGACAGACAGTTCTTC | CASSLPEDRQFF
few | TRBJ2-7 | TRBV6-2/TRBV6-3 | - | TGTGCCAGCACAACCGACAACGTACGGTACTTC | CASTTDNVRYF
- | TRBJ2-7 | TRBV4-2 | - | TGTGCCAGCAGCCAAGTGGGCAGCCTCAGCTCCTACGAGCAGTACTTC | CASSQVGSLSSYEQYF
few | TRBJ2-3 | TRBV6-5 | - | TGTGCCAGCAGGGCCTATTCAAGTCCTAGCACAGATACGCAGTATTTT | CASRAYSSPSTDTQYF
few | TRBJ2-2 | TRBV10-3 | - | TGTGCCATCAGTGCCGTCACGAACACCGGGGAGCTGTTTTTT | CAISAVTNTGELFF
- | TRBJ1-1 | TRBV6-1 | TRBD1 | TGTGCCAGCAGCCCCCTGGGCACTACCTTCAAGGGGGCGAACACTGAAGCTTTCTTT | CASSPLGTTFKGANTEAFF
few | TRBJ2-3 | TRBV27 | - | TGTGCCAGCAGTTTATTCGGCGGTTACACAGATACGCAGTATTTT | CASSLFGGYTDTQYF
few | TRBJ1-2 | TRBV20-1 | - | TGCAGTGCTAGAGTAACGATGAACTATGGCTACACCTTC | CSARVTMNYGYTF
many | TRBJ2-1 | TRBV5-1 | - | TGCGCCAGCAGCTTGGGGGCAGGGGCCTACAATGAGCAGTTCTTC | CASSLGAGAYNEQFF
- | TRBJ2-3 | TRBV28 | - | TGTGCCAGCAGTGTCTTAACGGCGACTGGCACAGATACGCAGTATTTT | CASSVLTATGTDTQYF
- | TRBJ2-7 | TRBV4-2 | TRBD1 | TGTGCCAGCAGCCCCACACAGGGGGCGTGGGAGCAGTACTTC | CASSPTQGAWEQYF
many | TRBJ2-7 | TRBV4-2 | - | TGTGCCAGCAGCCAAGATGGGCCGGGAGAGTCCTACGAGCAGTACTTC | CASSQDGPGESYEQYF
- | TRBJ2-1 | TRBV9 | - | TGTGCCAGCTCGCTATCGCCCAGTTGGGAGGCCCCGCAGTTCTTC | CASSLSPSWEAPQFF
many | TRBJ2-7 | TRBV20-1 | - | TGCAGTGCTACCGACTCCTCCTACGAGCAGTACTTC | CSATDSSYEQYF
many | TRBJ2-7 | TRBV5-1 | - | TGCGCCAGCAGCTTGGACATCTCCTACGAGCAGTACTTC | CASSLDISYEQYF
many | TRBJ1-2 | TRBV6-6 | - | TGTGCCAGCAGTTACTCCGGGGGGATGGATGGCTACACCTTC | CASSYSGGMDGYTF
- | TRBJ2-3 | TRBV5-6 | TRBD2 | TGTGCCAGCAGCCCTTGGCGGGAGGGCCGGGATACGCAGTATTTT | CASSPWREGRDTQYF
few | TRBJ2-3 | TRBV6-2/TRBV6-3 | - | TGTGCCAGCCACGATCTGTACACAGATACGCAGTATTTT | CASHDLYTDTQYF
- | TRBJ1-2 | TRBV20-1 | - | TGCAGTGCTAGCCCTCCGGCTTTTTACTATGGCTACACCTTC | CSASPPAFYYGYTF
few | TRBJ2-1 | TRBV5-5 | - | TGTGCCAGCAGCCCGACCAGTCTGGTCTACAATGAGCAGTTCTTC | CASSPTSLVYNEQFF
- | TRBJ2-5 | TRBV5-1 | - | TGCGTCAACAGCTTGAGGGAGACCCAGTACTTC | CVNSLRETQYF
- | TRBJ2-7 | TRBV20-1 | TRBD1 | TGCAGTGCTTCGGACAGGGGAAACGAGCAGTACTTC | CSASDRGNEQYF